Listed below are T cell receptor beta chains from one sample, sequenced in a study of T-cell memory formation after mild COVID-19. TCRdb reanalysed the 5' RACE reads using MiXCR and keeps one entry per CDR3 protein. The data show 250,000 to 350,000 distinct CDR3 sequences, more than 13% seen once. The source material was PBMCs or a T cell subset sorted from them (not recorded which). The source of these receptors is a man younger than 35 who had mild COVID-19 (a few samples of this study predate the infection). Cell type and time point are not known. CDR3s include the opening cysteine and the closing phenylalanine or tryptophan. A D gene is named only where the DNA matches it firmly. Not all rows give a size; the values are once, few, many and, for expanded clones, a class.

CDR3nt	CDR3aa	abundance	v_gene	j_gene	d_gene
TGCAGTGCTATTAGCGGGGGGCTCGACTATGAGCAGTTCTTC	CSAISGGLDYEQFF	few	TRBV20-1	TRBJ2-1	TRBD2
TGTGCCAGCAGTGAAGCGCTTATGGGACACCTCTATGGCTACACCTTC	CASSEALMGHLYGYTF	-	TRBV2	TRBJ1-2	-
TGTGCCAGCAGCCAAGACGGTGCAACTAATGAAAAACTGTTTTTT	CASSQDGATNEKLFF	few	TRBV7-8	TRBJ1-4	-
TGTGCCAGCAGAAAGACAGGGGTGAACACTGAAGCTTTCTTT	CASRKTGVNTEAFF	-	TRBV12-3/TRBV12-4	TRBJ1-1	TRBD1
TGTGCCAGCAGCTTTTACCGACTAGCGGGGGGCCAGACCTACAATGAGCAGTTCTTC	CASSFYRLAGGQTYNEQFF	few	TRBV7-2	TRBJ2-1	TRBD2
TGCGCCAGCAGCCAAGATGGGCCCAGGGAGTATAGCAATCAGCCCCAGCATTTT	CASSQDGPREYSNQPQHF	few	TRBV4-1	TRBJ1-5	-
TGCGCCAGCCGCCCGCGGGGGGGCGGGTACAATGAGCAGTTCTTC	CASRPRGGGYNEQFF	few	TRBV10-2	TRBJ2-1	TRBD2
TGTGCCAGCAGTTCTCAGGGGATCGGGGAGCTGTTTTTT	CASSSQGIGELFF	-	TRBV12-3/TRBV12-4	TRBJ2-2	-
TGCAGCGTCCGGAGTCGGTACGAGCAGTACTTC	CSVRSRYEQYF	many	TRBV29-1	TRBJ2-7	-
TGTGCCAGCAGCCGGGCCCAAGGGGAGACCCAGTACTTC	CASSRAQGETQYF	few	TRBV6-4	TRBJ2-5	-
TGTGCCAGCAGCTTAATGTCTGGGGCCAACGTCCTGACTTTC	CASSLMSGANVLTF	few	TRBV13	TRBJ2-6	-
TGCACAACCGGGCTCCAATGGCCCAAGAACACTGAAGCTTTCTTT	CTTGLQWPKNTEAFF	-	TRBV29-1	TRBJ1-1	-
TGTGCCAGCAGCCTGGGACAGGGGGCAAAGGGCTACACCTTC	CASSLGQGAKGYTF	-	TRBV3-1	TRBJ1-2	TRBD1
TGTGCCAGCAGTTTCTTGGCTAGCGGGATTAAAAACATTCAGTACTTC	CASSFLASGIKNIQYF	few	TRBV28	TRBJ2-4	TRBD2
TGTGCCAGCAGCCAAGACGGGGACAGGGGGACAAACTATGGCTACACCTTC	CASSQDGDRGTNYGYTF	few	TRBV4-2	TRBJ1-2	TRBD1
TGTGCCATCAAGCAGTGGAACACTGAAGCTTTCTTT	CAIKQWNTEAFF	many	TRBV10-3	TRBJ1-1	-
TGCAGCGTTTCATCTAGCGGGGGGACCGGGGAGCTGTTTTTT	CSVSSSGGTGELFF	-	TRBV29-1	TRBJ2-2	TRBD2
TGTGCCAGCAGTTACTCGACCACTGAAGCTTTCTTT	CASSYSTTEAFF	few	TRBV6-6	TRBJ1-1	-
TGTGCCAGCAGCTTATCTTACAGGGCCGAAGGAAACACCATATATTTT	CASSLSYRAEGNTIYF	-	TRBV7-2	TRBJ1-3	-
TGTGCCAGCAGGGGGACAGGGAGGGCTGGGGCCAACGTCCTGACTTTC	CASRGTGRAGANVLTF	many	TRBV6-6	TRBJ2-6	TRBD1
TGCGCCAGCGGGGCGACAGCAGATACGCAGTATTTT	CASGATADTQYF	once	TRBV10-1	TRBJ2-3	-
TGCAGCCCCTGGACCGTCGAGAAGGGTGGCTACACCTTC	CSPWTVEKGGYTF	-	TRBV29-1	TRBJ1-2	-
TGTGCCAGCAGTTACGGAGGTCAGGACTACGAGCAGTACTTC	CASSYGGQDYEQYF	-	TRBV6-5	TRBJ2-7	-
TGTGCCAGCACGTGGCAGTCTCCGAACACCGGGGAGCTGTTTTTT	CASTWQSPNTGELFF	few	TRBV27	TRBJ2-2	-
TGCGCCAGCAGCCAAGCTCAACAGGGAGCTGCCTATGGCTACACCTTC	CASSQAQQGAAYGYTF	few	TRBV4-1	TRBJ1-2	-
TGTGCCAGCAGTCCCGACAACTACGAGCAGTACTTC	CASSPDNYEQYF	few	TRBV11-2	TRBJ2-7	-
TGCAGCGTCGGACAGGGGGCGATGACCGGGGAGCTGTTTTTT	CSVGQGAMTGELFF	few	TRBV29-1	TRBJ2-2	TRBD1
TGTGCCAGCAGCGATCGAGGCAAGGGGACGGATACGCAGTATTTT	CASSDRGKGTDTQYF	few	TRBV7-9	TRBJ2-3	-
TGTGCCAGCGCTCGGGACTTCTCCAACGAGCAGTACTTC	CASARDFSNEQYF	few	TRBV9	TRBJ2-7	-
TGCGCCAGCAGCCAAGAAACGAACTCGGCCCTTGAGAAGTACTTC	CASSQETNSALEKYF	few	TRBV4-3	TRBJ2-7	-
TGCGCCAGCAGCACCCGGGGACTAGCGGGAGATCTGGCCAAAAACATTCAGTACTTC	CASSTRGLAGDLAKNIQYF	-	TRBV5-1	TRBJ2-4	TRBD2
TGTGCCAGCAGTTCTCTCCCGGAGTACAATGAGCAGTTCTTC	CASSSLPEYNEQFF	-	TRBV28	TRBJ2-1	-
TGTGCCGGGGAGGAGAGCTCTGGAAACACCATATATTTT	CAGEESSGNTIYF	few	TRBV30	TRBJ1-3	-
TGTGCCAGCAGCCAAGCTCCGGGGGCGAGCGATACGCAGTATTTT	CASSQAPGASDTQYF	few	TRBV14	TRBJ2-3	-
TGTGCCAGCAGCGTCCGGGACAGTTCGGGAAACACCATATATTTT	CASSVRDSSGNTIYF	-	TRBV7-8	TRBJ1-3	TRBD1
TGTGCCAGCAGCTTGGTCGGGCAGGGGTCAGATACGCAGTATTTT	CASSLVGQGSDTQYF	few	TRBV5-5	TRBJ2-3	-
TGTGCCAGCAGTTACGGGAAGGGGGCCTACAATGAGCAGTTCTTC	CASSYGKGAYNEQFF	-	TRBV6-5	TRBJ2-1	-
TGTGCCAGCAGTTTACCTTCGGGCCCCGAGCAGTACTTC	CASSLPSGPEQYF	few	TRBV12-3/TRBV12-4	TRBJ2-7	-
TGCGCCAGCAGCTTGGCTGGGACAAGACAAGAGACCCAGTACTTC	CASSLAGTRQETQYF	few	TRBV5-1	TRBJ2-5	-
TGTGCCAGCACCGTGGGGGGGCCAGGGGACACAGATACGCAGTATTTT	CASTVGGPGDTDTQYF	few	TRBV12-3/TRBV12-4	TRBJ2-3	-
TGCAGTGTCCGAGCGTCGGGGCAAGAGACCCAGTACTTC	CSVRASGQETQYF	few	TRBV20-1	TRBJ2-5	-
TGCGCCAGCAGCTTGGGCCTAGCGGGGGGGCCCGCGCAAGAGACCCAGTACTTC	CASSLGLAGGPAQETQYF	-	TRBV5-1	TRBJ2-5	TRBD2
TGTGCCAGCAGCCCAAACACGGGAGTCACTGAAGCTTTCTTT	CASSPNTGVTEAFF	-	TRBV7-2	TRBJ1-1	-
TGTGCCAGTAGTATTTTCGGACAGGGGATCCCCGGGGAGCTGTTTTTT	CASSIFGQGIPGELFF	few	TRBV19	TRBJ2-2	TRBD1
TGTGCCAGCAGCTTAGCGGGACAGTTAAATCAGCCCCAGCATTTT	CASSLAGQLNQPQHF	-	TRBV7-2	TRBJ1-5	TRBD1
TGTGCCAGCAGCTTCAGGACCTTAGGAGGATATGGCTACACCTTC	CASSFRTLGGYGYTF	-	TRBV7-2	TRBJ1-2	-
TGTGCCACCGGGCGAGCGGGGGGGCTCGAGCAGTTCTTC	CATGRAGGLEQFF	-	TRBV24-1	TRBJ2-1	TRBD2
TGCGCCAGCAGCCAAGGTCCCGGGACTAGCGATAACGAGCAGTTCTTC	CASSQGPGTSDNEQFF	few	TRBV4-1	TRBJ2-1	TRBD2
TGCAGTGCTAGGAGAGAAGGGGGACCATTTAACACCGGGGAGCTGTTTTTT	CSARREGGPFNTGELFF	-	TRBV20-1	TRBJ2-2	-
TGCGCCAGCAGCTTCTTCTCCTCCGGGACAGGGTCCCAGCGTGGAAACACCATATATTTT	CASSFFSSGTGSQRGNTIYF	-	TRBV5-1	TRBJ1-3	TRBD1
TGCAGTGCTAGGGGGACAGGGAACTATGGCTACACCTTC	CSARGTGNYGYTF	-	TRBV20-1	TRBJ1-2	TRBD1
TGTGCCAGCAGCTTCTCGGGAGTCATTACGGCCTATGGCTACACCTTC	CASSFSGVITAYGYTF	many	TRBV7-9	TRBJ1-2	-
TGCAGTGCGCCGACGCAGGGATATGGGCAGTATTTT	CSAPTQGYGQYF	-	TRBV20-1	TRBJ2-3	-
TGTGCCAGCAGCTTAGCGTTCCAGACTTCTAACTATGGCTACACCTTC	CASSLAFQTSNYGYTF	-	TRBV7-9	TRBJ1-2	-